This TCR beta chain was observed in a study of T cell responses to AZD1222 COVID-19 vaccine. Libraries were prepared by immunoSEQ multiplex PCR; TCRdb keeps only in-frame clonotypes and omits some of them. Seen here are some 130,000 clones, about 93% observed once, and the top ten hold around 5%. This CDR3 spans 12 amino acids. CDR1 and CDR2 from the germline V gene are MDHEN and SYDVKM. Trimming removed 3 bases from V and 8 bases from J, with 10 bases in between. This receptor was obtained from an adult in good health. The source material was peripheral blood, sampled on day 0 of AZD1222 vaccination. The chain combines TRBV28 with TRBJ1-2; the D is unclear. CDR3 coding DNA: TGTGCCAGCAGTTTGGGGATGACGGGCTACACCTTC. This codes for CASSLGMTGYTF.